Detailed here is one T cell receptor beta chain. This specimen comes from a study of blood T cell repertoires in COVID-19. Study-wide context: The samples span acute and convalescent COVID-19 from the United States, Italy and Spain. Sources were T cells, B-cell-depleted T cells, or PBMCs; the material itself was cDNA or gDNA.

The CDR3 extends over 15 amino acids. CDR1 is SGDLS, CDR2 YYNGEE, per germline. The ends lost 0 bases at V and 3 bases at J; junction bases unmatched: 4. Original data processing: The authors estimated nucleated cell counts from reference gene primer amplification. TCRdb's table, derived via immunoSEQ multiplex PCR, lists solely in-frame clones and lacks some. V and J calls and clone size follow that table, whereas D and trimming were derived from the DNA. The sample has some 490,000 clones, approximately 83% seen once. This clonotype originated in a human donor in a cohort sampled during active COVID-19. The sequenced material came from peripheral blood. The gene calls are TRBV9 and TRBJ2-3; 7 nucleotides line up with TRBD2. The CDR3: CASSVVSSGTDTQYF. The CDR3 DNA follows: TGTGCCAGCAGCGTAGTATCTAGCGGAACAGATACGCAGTATTTT.